The 27 T cell receptor beta chains below were found in one sample sequenced in a study of blood T cell repertoires in COVID-19. This table comes from immunoSEQ multiplex PCR, and its TCRdb copy is limited to in-frame clones, with some not included. In the table there are approximately 100,000 clones, 70% to 90% of which are singletons. The sequencing input was peripheral blood. The receptors shown here come from a human donor in a cohort sampled during active COVID-19.

The chain recombines TRBV6-2 or TRBV6-3 with TRBJ1-1; 8 nucleotides agree with TRBD1. The CDR3 length is 17 residues. Germline CDR1 reads MNHEY; CDR2 reads SVGEGT. V shed 5 bases and J 1 base; nucleotides not matched to a gene: 12. The CDR3 sequence: CASSHPDRAFWNTEAFF. CDR3 nucleotide sequence: TGTGCCAGCAGTCACCCGGACAGGGCGTTTTGGAACACTGAAGCTTTCTTT.

A few counts support this clone. The chain has TRBV4-3 and TRBJ2-3, with TRBD1 identical over 9 bases. Germline CDR1 and CDR2: LGHNA and YSLEER. The CDR3 length is 15 residues. V shed 5 bases and J 8 bases; nucleotides not matched to a gene: 11. The CDR3 region is CASSAGTGIVGTQYF. CDR3 nucleotide sequence: TGCGCCAGCAGCGCCGGGACAGGGATTGTAGGTACGCAGTATTTT.

The genes are TRBV6-5 and TRBJ2-7; weak D call: TRBD2 (6 bases). Germline V gene sequence: CDR1 MNHEY, CDR2 SVGAGI. The germline V and J ends were trimmed by 4 bases and 3 bases, with 16 bases remaining between them. The CDR3 covers 15 residues. The CDR3 DNA is TGTGCCAGCAGTTCTCCGGAGGGTGGCCGCTACGAGCAGTACTTC. It codes for CASSSPEGGRYEQYF.

The chain carries TRBV14 and TRBJ2-7; D call uncertain. V was clipped by 0 bases and J by 0 bases, with 9 bases between them. CDR1 is SGHDN and CDR2 is FVKESK in the germline V gene. The CDR3 has 15 residues. CDR3 protein: CASSQDRGSSYEQYF. DNA of the CDR3: TGTGCCAGCAGCCAAGACCGTGGCAGCTCCTACGAGCAGTACTTC.

This clone was observed a handful of times. V gene TRBV7-9 combines with J gene TRBJ2-7; 7 nucleotides agree with TRBD1. V was clipped by 5 bases and J by 6 bases; unmatched bases: 10. Per germline, CDR1 SEHNR and CDR2 FQNEAQ (reference sequence). The CDR3 runs 14 residues. DNA for the CDR3: TGTGCCAGCAGCGGAATGGACAGGACCTCCGAGCAGTACTTC. Protein product: CASSGMDRTSEQYF.

In this sample, this clone turned up many times. This chain connects TRBV29-1 to TRBJ1-2; 8 bases map to TRBD1. The CDR3 is 14 amino acids. J gave up 8 bases and V 3 bases, and 11 bases lay outside the gene matches. Germline loops: CDR1 SQVTM, CDR2 ANQGSEA. CDR3 DNA sequence: TGCAGCGTTGATCTTGGGACAGGTGGCCGGGGCTACACCTTC. Its translation is CSVDLGTGGRGYTF.

The V and J genes are TRBV11-3 and TRBJ1-1; TRBD1 aligns across 10 bases. In germline, CDR1 is SGHNT, CDR2 YENEEA. This CDR3 is 16 amino acids long. Losses at the gene ends were 8 bases for V and 3 bases for J; bases not matched to a gene: 12. The CDR3 DNA reads as TGTGCCAGCGGCGACCGGGACAGGGGTGTTGACACTGAAGCTTTCTTT. Its translation is CASGDRDRGVDTEAFF.

This chain connects TRBV6-5 to TRBJ1-1; 7 positions match TRBD1. CDR1 and CDR2 (germline): MNHEY, SVGAGI. The CDR3 consists of 14 residues. Trimming removed 6 bases from V and 10 bases from J; junction bases left unmatched: 14. CDR3 nucleotides: TGTGCCAGCAGAGTCCTACAGGGGCCGGTTGGAGCTTTCTTT. Translating it yields CASRVLQGPVGAFF.

This chain connects TRBV19 to TRBJ2-1; D might be TRBD2 (6 bases). CDR3 length: 15 amino acids. V was pared by 5 bases and J by 4 bases, with 15 bases between. Germline CDR1 LNHDA, CDR2 SQIVND (reference sequence). The CDR3 region has the DNA TGTGCCAGTAGTGGATGGAGGGGCGGGTACAATGAGCAGTTCTTC. Its translation is CASSGWRGGYNEQFF.

The chain links TRBV5-1 to TRBJ2-5, with 7 bases identical to TRBD2. Germline values: CDR1 SGHRS, CDR2 YFSETQ. The CDR3 runs 16 residues. Trimming took 1 base from V and 1 from J; bases not matched to a gene: 7. CDR3: CASSLTVAGFQETQYF. CDR3 DNA: TGCGCCAGCAGCTTGACGGTAGCGGGTTTCCAAGAGACCCAGTACTTC.

As to this clone: Other nucleotide sequences from this sample produce the same CDR3. The chain employs TRBV19 and TRBJ2-7; unclear D gene. Germline values: CDR1 LNHDA, CDR2 SQIVND (reference sequence). V was trimmed by 3 bases and J by 0 bases, leaving 6 bases between them. The CDR3 is 13 amino acids. The CDR3 bases are TGTGCCAGTAGTATCGGCGGCTCCTACGAGCAGTACTTC. Protein product: CASSIGGSYEQYF. Full variable domain (rest looked up from reference TRBV19 and TRBJ2-7): DGGITQSPKYLFRKEGQNVTLSCEQNLNHDAMYWYRQDPGQGLRLIYYSQIVNDFQKGDIAEGYSVSREKKESFPLTVTSAQKNPTAFYLCASSIGGSYEQYFGPGTRLTVT.

The chain carries TRBV5-1 and TRBJ1-5; no definite D call. This CDR3 has 16 residues. Germline V gene lookup returns CDR1 SGHRS and CDR2 YFSETQ. V was cut by 1 base and J by 5 bases, with 16 bases left in between. The DNA of the CDR3 is TGCGCCAGCAGCTTGATCACCACCGGGAAGCATCAGCCCCAGCATTTT. Translated, it gives CASSLITTGKHQPQHF.

This rearrangement joins TRBV4-1 to TRBJ1-2; D possibly corresponds to TRBD1 (6 bases). CDR3 size: 16 residues. Trimming removed 3 bases from V and 4 bases from J, with 18 bases in between. Germline-derived CDR1 and CDR2 are MGHRA and YSYEKL. The CDR3 DNA reads TGCGCCAGCAGCCACCCCAGGGGCACCCCAGGCTATGGCTACACCTTC. Translation: CASSHPRGTPGYGYTF.

The V and J genes are TRBV28 and TRBJ2-5, with 13 positions matching TRBD2. Per the germline V gene, CDR1 is MDHEN and CDR2 is SYDVKM. CDR3 length: 16 amino acids. The V and J ends lost 6 bases and 7 bases, in that order; junction bases with no gene match: 11. The CDR3, as DNA: TGTGCCAGCAGCTCCCTTACTAGCGGGGGGGCTGGGACCCAGTACTTC. This codes for CASSSLTSGGAGTQYF.

The V and J genes are TRBV6-5 and TRBJ1-2, with D possibly being TRBD1 (5 bases). CDR3 length: 12 amino acids. V lost 6 bases to trimming and J lost 8 bases, with 13 bases between them. The germline CDR1 and CDR2 sequences are MNHEY and SVGAGI. The CDR3 spells CASSYRGDGYTF. DNA of the CDR3: TGTGCCAGCAGCTACCGGGGGGACGGCTACACCTTC.

The chain uses TRBV6-6 and TRBJ1-2; TRBD1 aligns across 7 bases. After removal of 2 bases from V and 8 bases from J, the junction contained 5 bases not matched to a gene. The length of the CDR3 is 13 residues. In germline, CDR1 is MNHNY, CDR2 SVGAGI (reference sequence). The CDR3 nucleotides are TGTGCCAGCAGTTACCGGACAGGCGAGGGCTACACCTTC. Translating gives CASSYRTGEGYTF.

V usage is TRBV5-5 and J usage is TRBJ2-4, with a tentative D call TRBD1 (6 bases). This CDR3 spans 14 amino acids. V gave up 2 bases and J gave up 9 bases, with 15 bases separating them. Germline V CDR1 and CDR2: SGHKS, YYEKEE (reference sequence). CDR3 DNA sequence: TGTGCCAGCAGCTTTCCAGGGGACGGTATCATTCAGTACTTC. Amino acid sequence: CASSFPGDGIIQYF. Using reference TRBV5-5 and TRBJ2-4 for the parts outside the CDR3, the full variable domain is DAGVTQSPTHLIKTRGQQVTLRCSPISGHKSVSWYQQVLGQGPQFIFQYYEKEERGRGNFPDRFSARQFPNYSSELNVNALLLGDSALYLCASSFPGDGIIQYFGAGTRLSVL.

This sequence joins TRBV19 and TRBJ2-4, with D perhaps matching TRBD1 (5 bases). With 7 bases removed from V and 0 bases from J, the gap between germline ends came to 13 bases. Germline V gene sequence: CDR1 LNHDA, CDR2 SQIVND (reference sequence). The CDR3 spans 15 residues. The CDR3 reads CASKSDSLAKNIQYF. The CDR3 DNA reads as TGTGCCAGTAAGAGCGACAGTTTAGCCAAAAACATTCAGTACTTC.

The chain carries TRBV4-1 and TRBJ1-4; perhaps TRBD1 as D (6 bases). The CDR3 runs 16 residues. Germline-derived CDR1 and CDR2 are MGHRA and YSYEKL. V lost 3 bases and J 5 bases, leaving 16 bases between the germline ends. CDR3 sequence reads: CASSQRAEGGNEKLFF. DNA for the CDR3: TGCGCCAGCAGCCAGCGTGCCGAGGGGGGGAATGAAAAACTGTTTTTT.

V usage is TRBV7-9 and J usage is TRBJ2-1, with D perhaps TRBD2 (6 bases). CDR1 and CDR2 (germline): SEHNR, FQNEAQ (reference sequence). CDR3 length equals 15 residues. The V gene lost 7 bases and the J gene lost 8 bases, with 21 bases spanning the gap. The CDR3 DNA reads as TGTGCCAGCACCCAGACTAGGGGATGGGGCGATGAGCAGTTCTTC. Protein: CASTQTRGWGDEQFF.

The V call is TRBV7-8, the J call TRBJ2-3; maybe TRBD1 (6 bases). Germline CDR1 reads SGHVS; CDR2 reads FQNEAQ. Trimming took 1 base from V and 2 from J, leaving 16 bases between them. The length of the CDR3 is 17 residues. The CDR3 sequence is CASSLGIGQFPTDTQYF. The CDR3 nucleotides are TGTGCCAGCAGCTTAGGAATTGGACAGTTCCCCACAGATACGCAGTATTTT.

The V gene is TRBV5-1, the J gene TRBJ1-1, with 12 bases that match TRBD1. Germline V CDR1 and CDR2: SGHRS, YFSETQ. The V segment lost 0 bases and the J segment 3 bases; nucleotides outside the gene matches: 15. The CDR3 loop spans 20 amino acids. The CDR3 is CASSLVAFGTGGAGDTEAFF. CDR3 bases: TGCGCCAGCAGCTTGGTGGCTTTTGGGACAGGGGGCGCAGGGGACACTGAAGCTTTCTTT.

The J gene is TRBJ2-2, the V gene TRBV6-5; a weak D match, TRBD2 (5 bases). Trimming left V 7 bases short and J 2 bases short, with 14 bases between. The CDR3 contains 15 residues. Germline V gives CDR1 MNHEY, CDR2 SVGAGI. The CDR3 DNA follows: TGTGCCAGCACTACGGGAAGAGCCAACACCGGGGAGCTGTTTTTT. Translating gives CASTTGRANTGELFF.

This clone is a singleton in its sample. The chain employs TRBV10-3 and TRBJ2-1; TRBD2 agrees at 12 bases. The CDR3 runs 19 residues. Germline loops: CDR1 ENHRY, CDR2 SYGVKD. J gave up 1 base and V 2 bases, and 9 bases lay outside the gene matches. CDR3 nucleotides: TGTGCCATCAGTGAGCTCACGACTAGCGGGAGAGGATCCTACAATGAGCAGTTCTTC. It codes for CAISELTTSGRGSYNEQFF.

The chain combines TRBV29-1 with TRBJ1-1, with 8 bases aligning to TRBD1. Germline CDR1 reads SQVTM; CDR2 reads ANQGSEA. This CDR3 contains 15 residues. V was pared by 6 bases and J by 4 bases, with 13 bases of the junction left unmatched. In nucleotides, the CDR3 is TGCAGCGTGGGGCGGACAGGGATTGGCGGCACTGAAGCTTTCTTT. Translating gives CSVGRTGIGGTEAFF.

The chain combines TRBV28 with TRBJ1-3; D is unclear. The germline V gene has CDR1 MDHEN and CDR2 SYDVKM. V gave up 7 bases and J gave up 4 bases, with 11 bases separating them. CDR3 length: 13 residues. This CDR3 is CASIDLSGNTIYF. CDR3 DNA: TGTGCCAGCATAGATCTATCCGGAAACACCATATATTTT.

V gene TRBV28 combines with J gene TRBJ1-2; 9 nucleotides line up with TRBD1. Germline values: CDR1 MDHEN, CDR2 SYDVKM. Losses at the gene ends were 2 bases for V and 8 bases for J; bases not matched to a gene: 9. The CDR3 consists of 15 residues. Here the CDR3 reads CASSLGETGGEGYTF. Written as DNA, the CDR3 is TGTGCCAGCAGTTTAGGGGAAACAGGGGGCGAGGGCTACACCTTC.